The 24 T cell receptor delta chains below come from one sample, sequenced in a study of gamma-delta T cells after stem cell transplantation. TCRdb used CATT to re-call clones from the RT-PCR reads. This table holds roughly 1,900 delta-chain clones, 0.9% to 1.3% found once. Sequencing was carried out using gamma-delta T cells. All receptors come from a human donor. It is not recorded whose cells these are; they may come from a transplant donor.

Worth noting for this clone: TCRdb shows a much larger clone's protein in place of this DNA's translation, and the two differ at residue 7, likely through a read error; the protein shown is translated from the DNA. The chain couples TRDV2 to TRDJ1; TRDD3 matches at 12 bases. Germline CDR1 is GEAIGNYY and CDR2 is EKD. CDR3 length equals 18 residues. The trim removed 3 bases at V and 9 bases at J, leaving 19 bases unmatched. The CDR3, as DNA: TGTGCCTGTGACCCCGTCCGGGGCCTTTCTGGGGGATACGCCGAACTCATCTTT. This gives the protein CACDPVRGLSGGYAELIF.

Turning to this clone: Just one base apart from a much larger clone, this may be a read error. This chain links TRDV2 with TRDJ1; 7 bases are shared with TRDD3. The CDR3 has 20 residues. Looked up from germline, CDR1 is GEAIGNYY and CDR2 is EKD. CDR3 in amino acids: CACDFLKTFSTGVYTDKPIF. The CDR3 nucleotides are TGTGCCTGTGACTTCCTTAAGACCTTCTCTACTGGGGTTTACACCGATAAACCCATCTTT.

Note on this clone: A far larger clone is one base from this, pointing to a likely read error. The sample has other DNA sequences that encode this CDR3 too. The chain combines TRDV2 with TRDJ1; TRDD3 matches at 9 bases. Germline CDR1 reads GEAIGNYY; CDR2 reads EKD. The CDR3 is made up of 18 amino acids. In nucleotides, the CDR3 is TGCGCCTGTGACACTCTTCACAGTGTGGGGGATAGCACCGATAAACTCATCTTT. Translating it yields CACDTLHSVGDSTDKLIF.

To note about this clone: The protein TCRdb gives is from a much larger clone and does not agree with this DNA's translation at residue 13, likely a read error; the protein shown here comes from the DNA. The J gene is TRDJ1, the V gene TRDV2; 8 bases are a match to TRDD3. Germline loops: CDR1 GEAIGNYY, CDR2 EKD. Germline trimming cut 3 bases from V and 0 bases from J; bases unmatched to any gene: 17. The CDR3 length is 19 residues. CDR3 sequence (DNA): TGTGCCTGTGACCCAATCTCAGCTACTGGGGGTAACTACACCGATAAACTCATCTTT. As protein: CACDPISATGGNYTDKLIF.

A few counts support this clone. A far larger clone is one base from this, pointing to a likely read error. Other nucleotide sequences in the sample specify the same CDR3. The gene calls are TRDV2 and TRDJ1; 10 bases agree with TRDD3. Germline V gives CDR1 GEAIGNYY, CDR2 EKD. Trimming at V came to 1 base and at J to 0 bases, leaving 10 bases not matched to a gene. This CDR3 is 18 amino acids long. Written as DNA, the CDR3 is TGTGCCTGTGACACACTGGGGGATCCCGAGACAAACACCGATAAACTCATCTTT. It encodes CACDTLGDPETNTDKLIF.

Sample share makes this clone medium-sized. A far larger clone lies a single base away; this is likely a read error. The chain joins TRDV2 to TRDJ1; D gene unclear. The germline V gene encodes CDR1 GEAIGNYY and CDR2 EKD. This CDR3 has 13 residues. The CDR3 DNA is TGTGCCTGTGGCACCGAGCTCACCGATAAACTCATCTTT. This codes for CACGTELTDKLIF.

About this clone itself: This may come from a read error, since a much larger clone is one base off. Other DNA sequences from this sample encode an identical CDR3 as well. V usage is TRDV2 and J usage is TRDJ1, with 8 bases fitting TRDD3. The CDR3 consists of 14 residues. The junction had 7 bases not matched to a gene; V was cut back by 0 bases and J by 8 bases. Looked up from germline, CDR1 is GEAIGNYY and CDR2 is EKD. CDR3 in DNA: TGTGCCTGTGACACCGTGGGGGATCGGGACAAACTCATCTTT. Amino acids: CACDTVGDRDKLIF.

This clone came up a few times. This likely came from a read error, as a far larger clone is one base away. This same CDR3 is encoded by further DNA sequences in the sample. This sequence joins TRDV3 and TRDJ1; perhaps TRDD3 as D (6 bases). Trimming removed 5 bases at V and 1 base at J, with 20 bases between. CDR3 length: 15 residues. Germline CDR1 and CDR2: TVYSNPD and GDNSRS (reference sequence). CDR3 nucleotide sequence: TGTGCCCAACGTCTGGGGTTTGGGCTCACCGATAAACTCATCTTT. It yields the protein CAQRLGFGLTDKLIF.

A few counts support this clone. A read error is possible here, since a much larger clone lies one base away. The gene calls are TRDV2 and TRDJ1; 10 nucleotides match TRDD3. CDR3 length equals 23 residues. Looked up from germline, CDR1 is GEAIGNYY and CDR2 is EKD. The CDR3 sequence: CACGTLTLLGDSLQPEYTDKLIF. DNA for the CDR3: TGTGCCTGTGGCACCCTTACCCTACTGGGGGATTCCCTCCAACCCGAGTACACCGATAAACTCATCTTT.

For this clone: TCRdb has a much larger clone's protein, which differs at residue 13 from the translation of this DNA, likely because of a read error; what is shown is the protein translated from the DNA. CDR3: CACDTLGDTGYTNKLIF. CDR3 sequence (DNA): TGTGCCTGTGACACACTGGGGGATACTGGTTATACCAATAAACTCATCTTT. The V call is TRDV2, the J call TRDJ1; 12 nucleotides match TRDD3. CDR1 is GEAIGNYY, CDR2 EKD, per germline. Trimming at V came to 1 base and at J to 6 bases, leaving 11 bases not matched to a gene. The CDR3 is 17 residues long.

A word on this clone: TCRdb lists the protein of a much larger clone for this DNA, which differs at residue 16, so this is likely a read error; the protein given here is translated from the DNA itself. The chain couples TRDV2 to TRDJ1; 12 bases are a match to TRDD3. CDR1 and CDR2 (germline): GEAIGNYY, EKD. This CDR3 spans 18 amino acids. CDR3 bases: TGTGCCTGTGACCCACTGGGGGATACCCTCCCACACACCGATAAACCCATCTTT. Protein sequence: CACDPLGDTLPHTDKPIF.

By proportion, this clone is hyperexpanded (1% or more). This sample also contains other DNA sequences that code for the same CDR3. This chain joins TRAV38-2/DV8 and TRDJ1; 11 bases line up with TRDD3. This CDR3 has 21 amino acids. Trimming at V came to 4 bases and at J to 2 bases, leaving 22 bases not matched to a gene. The germline V gene encodes CDR1 TSESDYY and CDR2 QEAYKQQN. CDR3 coding DNA: TGTGCTTATAGGGTACTTTCCTACTCCTGGGGGATACACGTGAGTACCGATAAACTCATCTTT. Its translation is CAYRVLSYSWGIHVSTDKLIF.

In the case of this clone: The mismatch at residue 6 between this DNA's translation and the TCRdb protein of a much larger clone likely reflects a read error; the protein shown is translated from the DNA. V is TRDV2 and J is TRDJ1; TRDD3 matches at 8 bases. Germline CDR1 and CDR2: GEAIGNYY and EKD. The CDR3 consists of 19 residues. Losses at the gene ends were 0 bases for V and 7 bases for J; bases not matched to a gene: 21. The CDR3 bases are TGTGCCTGTGACACCGCAAGCCTGGGGGAATTTATATCTTCTGGTAAACTCATCTTT. Its translation is CACDTASLGEFISSGKLIF.

Points on this clone: A far larger clone is one base from this, pointing to a likely read error. This chain connects TRDV2 to TRDJ1; 12 nucleotides line up with TRDD3. This CDR3 contains 19 residues. CDR1 is GEAIGNYY and CDR2 is EKD in the germline V gene. CDR3 sequence reads: CACDTMSLGDTEYTDKPIF. Written as DNA, the CDR3 is TGTGCCTGTGACACCATGAGTCTGGGGGATACGGAGTACACCGATAAACCCATCTTT.

About this clone: It differs at one base from a far larger clone, so likely a read error. The gene calls are TRDV2 and TRDJ1; maybe TRDD3 (6 bases). The germline V and J ends were trimmed by 1 base and 1 base, with 9 bases remaining between them. This CDR3 has 14 residues. Germline values: CDR1 GEAIGNYY, CDR2 EKD. CDR3 coding DNA: TGTGCCTGTGACACGCTGGGGCTCACCGATAAACTCATCTTT. The encoded protein is CACDTLGLTDKLIF.

This clone was picked up a small number of times. A far bigger clonotype differs at one base, so this is likely a read error. V usage is TRDV2 and J usage is TRDJ3, with 8 bases identical to TRDD3. Germline CDR1 reads GEAIGNYY; CDR2 reads EKD. J gave up 0 bases and V 5 bases, and 14 bases lay outside the gene matches. This CDR3 is 20 amino acids long. This CDR3 reads CACGTVGGSSSSWDTRQMFF. The CDR3 DNA sequence: TGTGCCTGTGGCACGGTTGGGGGATCGTCGAGCTCCTGGGACACCCGACAGATGTTTTTC.

This clone is deemed large. V gene TRDV2 combines with J gene TRDJ1; 8 bases are shared with TRDD3. Trimming at V came to 0 bases and at J to 4 bases, leaving 12 bases not matched to a gene. The V gene's germline CDR1 is GEAIGNYY and CDR2 EKD. This CDR3 has 17 amino acids. The CDR3 is CACDTLSVGDENDKLIF. CDR3 DNA: TGTGCCTGTGACACCCTCTCCGTGGGGGATGAAAACGATAAACTCATCTTT.

The rearrangement uses TRDV2 and TRDJ1; 13 bases align to TRDD3. The ends lost 3 bases at V and 1 base at J; junction bases unmatched: 7. CDR1 and CDR2 from the germline V gene are GEAIGNYY and EKD. The CDR3 consists of 17 residues. The CDR3 loop is CACDPLLGDTSTDKLIF. CDR3 nucleotide sequence: TGTGCCTGTGACCCCTTACTGGGGGATACGAGCACCGATAAACTCATCTTT.

This clone was seen a few times. The translation of this DNA and the TCRdb protein of a much larger clone differ at residue 14, probably owing to a read error; the protein shown here is translated from the DNA. The chain combines TRDV2 with TRDJ3; 7 nucleotides line up with TRDD3. Germline lookup yields CDR1 GEAIGNYY and CDR2 EKD. This CDR3 has 19 residues. The DNA for the CDR3 is TGTGCCTGTGACACCTGGGGGAAATCCGACTCCTGGGACGCCCGACAGATGTTTTTC. It yields the protein CACDTWGKSDSWDARQMFF.

There are a few counts of this clone. A far larger clone is one base from this, pointing to a likely read error. The chain employs TRDV3 and TRDJ1; D possibly corresponds to TRDD2 (7 bases). The CDR3 is made up of 22 amino acids. CDR1 and CDR2 from the germline V gene are TVYSNPD and GDNSRS (reference sequence). The V end lost 3 bases, the J end lost 0 bases, and 38 bases lay between the germline ends. The CDR3 sequence: CALLPYSYDSYWEIPNTDKLIF. The DNA of the CDR3 is TGTGCCTTATTACCCTATTCCTACGACTCCTACTGGGAGATACCTAACACCGATAAACTCATCTTT.

A word on this clone: A far larger clone is one base from this, pointing to a likely read error. The sample contains more than one DNA sequence encoding this CDR3. V gene TRDV2 combines with J gene TRDJ1; TRDD3 is a possible D gene (6 bases). Looked up from germline, CDR1 is GEAIGNYY and CDR2 is EKD. V lost 2 bases and J lost 5, with 20 bases in between. CDR3 length equals 16 residues. In nucleotides, the CDR3 is TGTGCCTGTGACAGTTTACTGGGAGATAGTCGTGATAAACTCATCTTT. Its translation: CACDSLLGDSRDKLIF.

This clone was counted between two and nine times. This likely traces to a read error, being one base from a far larger clone. The DNA for the CDR3 is TGTGCCTGTGACGCCTGGGGGATAAAAAACGATAAACTCATCTTT. This translates into CACDAWGIKNDKLIF. V is TRDV2 and J is TRDJ1; 10 bases are a match to TRDD3. This CDR3 comprises 15 residues. The V and J ends lost 3 bases and 4 bases, in that order; junction bases with no gene match: 7. The V gene's germline CDR1 is GEAIGNYY and CDR2 EKD.

To note about this clone: This DNA's translation differs at residue 14 from TCRdb's protein, which comes from a much larger clone; a read error is likely, and the protein shown is translated from the DNA. The rearrangement uses TRDV2 and TRDJ1; possible D gene TRDD2, 5 bases. The length of the CDR3 is 16 residues. Germline V lookup: CDR1 GEAIGNYY, CDR2 EKD. CDR3 loop: CACDTLTLQNTDKPIF. The CDR3 bases are TGTGCCTGTGACACCCTTACCCTTCAAAACACCGATAAACCCATCTTT.

This clone was seen a handful of times. It differs at one base from a far larger clone, so likely a read error. Other DNA sequences in this specimen translate into the identical CDR3. This chain joins TRDV2 and TRDJ1, with 7 bases that match TRDD3. The CDR3 runs to 18 residues. Per the germline V gene, CDR1 is GEAIGNYY and CDR2 is EKD. In DNA form, the CDR3 reads TGTGCCTGCGACACCGTAGCAACTGGGGACCCGTACACCGATAAACTCATCTTT. It translates to CACDTVATGDPYTDKLIF.